Listed below are T cell receptor beta chains from one sample, sequenced in a study of T cell repertoires in cytomegalovirus infection. MiXCR, run by TCRdb on the reads, gives a single entry per CDR3 protein. This table has approximately 180,000 distinct CDR3 sequences, roughly 19% appearing once. The material sequenced was PBMCs. The receptors derive from a human donor in good health (CMV status not recorded). Some clones in this sample may be carry-over from other donors' samples. Each CDR3 is given with its conserved first and last residue. D genes are given only for firm matches. Size is stated for part of the rows, as once, few or many counts, or as a class when the clone is expanded.

length	V	size	D	J	CDR3	DNA
15	TRBV6-6	-	TRBD2	TRBJ2-7	CASSYSSGRAYEQYF	TGTGCCAGCAGTTACTCGAGCGGGAGAGCCTACGAGCAGTACTTC
16	TRBV6-5	-	TRBD1	TRBJ2-2	CASSSGRTGPTGELFF	TGTGCCAGCAGTTCCGGACGGACAGGTCCCACCGGGGAGCTGTTTTTT
12	TRBV4-2	few	-	TRBJ1-4	CASSQAGEKLFF	TGTGCCAGCAGCCAAGCCGGAGAAAAACTGTTTTTT
13	TRBV20-1	-	-	TRBJ1-2	CSAPRTAFYGYTF	TGCAGTGCCCCGAGGACAGCCTTCTATGGCTACACCTTC
19	TRBV11-3	many	-	TRBJ2-6	CASSFGRGSAQSGANVLTF	TGTGCCAGCAGCTTTGGGAGGGGGAGCGCCCAGTCTGGGGCCAACGTCCTGACTTTC
17	TRBV11-3	-	TRBD2	TRBJ2-3	CASSLRSSGRATDTQYF	TGTGCCAGCAGCCTGCGGAGTAGCGGGAGGGCCACAGATACGCAGTATTTT
12	TRBV29-1	-	-	TRBJ1-2	CSVISRGQGYTF	TGCAGCGTTATTAGCAGGGGCCAAGGCTACACCTTC
14	TRBV7-8	many	TRBD2	TRBJ2-2	CASSLAGLTGELFF	TGTGCCAGCAGCTTAGCGGGACTAACCGGGGAGCTGTTTTTT
11	TRBV29-1	-	-	TRBJ2-1	CSAGNYNEQFF	TGCAGCGCTGGTAACTACAATGAGCAGTTCTTC
14	TRBV7-2	many	-	TRBJ2-7	CASSLGGPAYEQYF	TGTGCCAGCAGCTTAGGGGGGCCCGCCTACGAGCAGTACTTC
14	TRBV7-2	many	-	TRBJ2-7	CASSLTGTSYEQYF	TGTGCCAGCAGCTTAACCGGGACATCCTACGAGCAGTACTTC
18	TRBV6-2/TRBV6-3	-	TRBD1	TRBJ2-1	CASSQPRLRDRALNEQFF	TGTGCCAGCAGTCAACCTCGCCTCCGGGACAGGGCGCTCAATGAGCAGTTCTTC
15	TRBV20-1	-	TRBD2	TRBJ2-1	CSASPIGGLDNEQFF	TGCAGTGCTAGTCCCATAGGCGGACTAGACAATGAGCAGTTCTTC
12	TRBV7-9	few	TRBD1	TRBJ1-1	CASSPTGGEAFF	TGTGCCAGCAGCCCGACAGGGGGTGAAGCTTTCTTT
15	TRBV5-6	few	TRBD1	TRBJ2-3	CASSPGTGKADTQYF	TGTGCCAGCAGCCCTGGGACAGGGAAAGCAGATACGCAGTATTTT
14	TRBV28	few	-	TRBJ1-1	CASQEGPRNTEAFF	TGTGCCTCCCAAGAAGGACCTCGTAACACTGAAGCTTTCTTT
19	TRBV19	few	TRBD2	TRBJ2-3	CASSIASLAGAGSTDTQYF	TGTGCCAGTAGTATAGCTTCCCTAGCGGGAGCCGGTAGCACAGATACGCAGTATTTT
17	TRBV19	-	TRBD2	TRBJ2-1	CASSSGGGRVSYNEQFF	TGTGCCAGTAGTTCGGGGGGAGGGCGGGTCTCCTACAATGAGCAGTTCTTC
15	TRBV6-6	-	-	TRBJ1-5	CASRTTGYSNQPQHF	TGTGCCAGCAGAACAACAGGTTATAGCAATCAGCCCCAGCATTTT
16	TRBV11-2	few	-	TRBJ1-1	CASSPVRGPRNTEAFF	TGTGCCAGCAGCCCAGTCCGGGGGCCGAGGAACACTGAAGCTTTCTTT
16	TRBV20-1	once	-	TRBJ1-5	CSARDGQGRENQPQHF	TGCAGTGCTAGAGATGGGCAGGGTAGGGAAAATCAGCCCCAGCATTTT
16	TRBV5-5	-	-	TRBJ1-3	CASSLESVVAGNTIYF	TGTGCCAGCAGCTTGGAGTCGGTGGTAGCTGGAAACACCATATATTTT
12	TRBV12-3/TRBV12-4	-	-	TRBJ1-1	CASRGTNTEAFF	TGTGCCAGCAGGGGTACTAACACTGAAGCTTTCTTT
15	TRBV7-2	many	-	TRBJ2-5	CASSLDSRYEETQYF	TGTGCCAGCAGCTTAGATTCGAGGTACGAAGAGACCCAGTACTTC
17	TRBV4-1	-	-	TRBJ1-2	CASSQLQGRASHYGYTF	TGCGCCAGCAGCCAACTACAGGGCCGGGCGTCTCACTATGGCTACACCTTC
14	TRBV7-6	few	TRBD1	TRBJ1-1	CASSLASQGGKAFF	TGTGCCAGCAGCTTAGCATCCCAGGGGGGTAAAGCTTTCTTT
15	TRBV7-8	medium-sized	-	TRBJ2-2	CASSTRGLNTGELFF	TGTGCCAGCAGCACTCGGGGGCTAAACACCGGGGAGCTGTTTTTT
20	TRBV18	-	-	TRBJ2-2	CASSPPVLAGNPFRPGELFF	TGTGCCAGCTCACCACCGGTCTTAGCAGGGAATCCGTTTCGTCCCGGGGAGCTGTTTTTT
12	TRBV7-2	few	-	TRBJ2-7	CASSFSDYKQYF	TGTGCCAGCAGCTTTTCCGACTACAAGCAGTACTTC
13	TRBV20-1	-	-	TRBJ1-2	CSARDGGVNGYTF	TGCAGTGCTAGAGATGGGGGAGTCAATGGCTACACCTTC
15	TRBV7-2	many	-	TRBJ2-3	CASSLAPKRTDTQYF	TGTGCCAGCAGCTTAGCTCCAAAACGCACAGATACGCAGTATTTT
13	TRBV7-3	few	-	TRBJ1-4	CASSDGNGEKLFF	TGTGCCAGCTCGGACGGGAACGGCGAAAAACTGTTTTTT
16	TRBV5-5	-	-	TRBJ2-3	CASSSLSGSGADTQYF	TGTGCCAGCAGCTCGCTGTCGGGGTCCGGCGCAGATACGCAGTATTTT
17	TRBV7-9	-	TRBD2	TRBJ2-3	CASSPTRTSGGSDTQYF	TGTGCCAGCAGCCCTACCCGGACTAGCGGGGGGTCGGATACGCAGTATTTT
16	TRBV7-9	many	-	TRBJ1-4	CASSLEWEGDNEKLFF	TGTGCCAGCAGCTTGGAGTGGGAAGGGGATAATGAAAAACTGTTTTTT
14	TRBV4-1	many	-	TRBJ2-2	CASSQESGTGELFF	TGCGCCAGCAGCCAAGAGAGCGGCACCGGGGAGCTGTTTTTT
12	TRBV20-1	few	-	TRBJ2-3	CSAPSDTDTQYF	TGCAGTGCTCCGTCGGACACAGATACGCAGTATTTT
17	TRBV7-2	many	-	TRBJ1-3	CASSLAVRGPSGNTIYF	TGTGCCAGCAGCTTAGCGGTCAGGGGTCCCTCTGGAAACACCATATATTTT
19	TRBV2	-	TRBD1	TRBJ1-6	CASSKDRGLEGSYNSPLHF	TGTGCCAGCAGCAAAGACAGGGGGCTCGAAGGTTCCTATAATTCACCCCTCCACTTT
13	TRBV5-5	-	-	TRBJ2-3	CASSFFFSDTQYF	TGTGCCAGCAGCTTTTTTTTTTCGGATACGCAGTATTTT
15	TRBV12-5	few	TRBD1	TRBJ2-7	CASGRGTVRSYEQYF	TGTGCTAGTGGACGAGGGACAGTCCGAAGCTACGAGCAGTACTTC
17	TRBV11-1	many	TRBD2	TRBJ2-1	CASSPASGVTTYNEQFF	TGTGCCAGCAGCCCAGCTAGCGGGGTCACCACCTACAATGAGCAGTTCTTC
13	TRBV20-1	few	TRBD1	TRBJ1-2	CSASDRGSYGYTF	TGCAGTGCTTCAGACAGGGGCAGTTATGGCTACACCTTC
15	TRBV7-9	many	-	TRBJ1-2	CASSANAGALRGYTF	TGTGCCAGCAGCGCCAACGCCGGGGCCCTTCGGGGCTACACCTTC
16	TRBV19	-	TRBD2	TRBJ2-3	CASSTLGGGAPDTQYF	TGTGCCAGTAGTACCCTCGGCGGGGGGGCCCCAGATACGCAGTATTTT
14	TRBV2	-	-	TRBJ1-3	CASSEVLSGNTIYF	TGTGCCAGCAGTGAAGTGCTCTCTGGAAACACCATATATTTT
14	TRBV27	few	-	TRBJ2-5	CASSRGHAGETQYF	TGTGCCAGCAGCCGGGGACACGCCGGAGAGACCCAGTACTTC
14	TRBV4-1	many	-	TRBJ1-1	CASSQPTGNTEAFF	TGCGCCAGCAGCCAGCCGACAGGGAACACTGAAGCTTTCTTT
17	TRBV19	few	-	TRBJ2-2	CASSPRGSGTNTGELFF	TGTGCCAGTAGTCCCCGGGGTAGCGGCACGAACACCGGGGAGCTGTTTTTT
15	TRBV7-9	many	TRBD1	TRBJ1-1	CASSPNRQGASEAFF	TGTGCCAGCAGCCCAAATCGACAGGGGGCGTCTGAAGCTTTCTTT
15	TRBV7-7	few	TRBD1	TRBJ2-2	CASSETGGRTGELFF	TGTGCTAGCAGCGAGACAGGGGGCAGAACCGGGGAGCTGTTTTTT
17	TRBV5-6	-	-	TRBJ2-7	CASSTGAPTRGALEQYF	TGTGCCAGCTCCACGGGAGCACCCACTCGAGGAGCTCTCGAGCAGTACTTC
9	TRBV29-1	-	-	TRBJ1-2	CSVADGYTF	TGCAGCGTTGCAGATGGCTACACCTTC
16	TRBV5-6	many	-	TRBJ2-7	CASSLRTTARSYRQYF	TGTGCCAGCAGCTTGAGAACGACAGCGAGATCCTACCGGCAGTACTTC
15	TRBV15	-	-	TRBJ1-5	CATSRDPGLNQPQHF	TGTGCCACCAGCAGAGACCCGGGTCTTAATCAGCCCCAGCATTTT